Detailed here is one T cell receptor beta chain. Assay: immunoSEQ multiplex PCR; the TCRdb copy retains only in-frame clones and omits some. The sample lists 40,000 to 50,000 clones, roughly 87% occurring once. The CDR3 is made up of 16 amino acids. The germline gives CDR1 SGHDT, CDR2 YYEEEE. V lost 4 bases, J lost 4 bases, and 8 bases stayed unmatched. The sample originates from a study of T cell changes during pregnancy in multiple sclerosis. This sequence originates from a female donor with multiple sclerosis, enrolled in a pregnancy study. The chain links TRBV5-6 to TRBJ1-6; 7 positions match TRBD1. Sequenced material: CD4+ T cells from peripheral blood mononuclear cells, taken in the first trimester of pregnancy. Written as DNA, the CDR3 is TGTGCCAGCAGCCCGTGGCGGGACAGATATAATTCACCCCTCCACTTT. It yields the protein CASSPWRDRYNSPLHF.